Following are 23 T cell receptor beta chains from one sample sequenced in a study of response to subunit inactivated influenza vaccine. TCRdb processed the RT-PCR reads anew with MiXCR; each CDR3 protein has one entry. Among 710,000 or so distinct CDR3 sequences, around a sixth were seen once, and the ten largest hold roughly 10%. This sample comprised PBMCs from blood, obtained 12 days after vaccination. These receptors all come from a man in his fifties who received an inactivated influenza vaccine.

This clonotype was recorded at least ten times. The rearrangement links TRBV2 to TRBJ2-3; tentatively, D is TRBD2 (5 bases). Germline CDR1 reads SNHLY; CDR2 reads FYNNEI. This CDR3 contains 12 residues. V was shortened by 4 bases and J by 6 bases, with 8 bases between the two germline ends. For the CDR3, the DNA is TGTGCCAGCAGTGTAGACTACGATACGCAGTATTTT. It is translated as CASSVDYDTQYF.

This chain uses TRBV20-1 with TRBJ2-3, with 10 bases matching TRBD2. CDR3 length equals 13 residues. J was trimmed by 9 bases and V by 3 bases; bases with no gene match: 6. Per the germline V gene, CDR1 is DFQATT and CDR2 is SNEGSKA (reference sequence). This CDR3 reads CSASRASGGTQYF. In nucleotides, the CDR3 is TGCAGTGCTAGTAGGGCTAGCGGGGGAACGCAGTATTTT.

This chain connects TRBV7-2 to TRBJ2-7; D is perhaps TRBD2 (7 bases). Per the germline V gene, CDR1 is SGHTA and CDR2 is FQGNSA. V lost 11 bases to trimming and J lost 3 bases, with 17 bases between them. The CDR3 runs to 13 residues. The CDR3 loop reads CASDRGADYEQYF. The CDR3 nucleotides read TGTGCCTCGGACCGGGGGGCGGACTACGAGCAGTACTTC.

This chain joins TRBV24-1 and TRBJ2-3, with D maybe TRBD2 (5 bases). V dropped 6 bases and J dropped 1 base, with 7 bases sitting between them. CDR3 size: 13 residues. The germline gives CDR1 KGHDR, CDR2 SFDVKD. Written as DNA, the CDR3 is TGTGCCACCAGTAGCGGTCGCACAGATACGCAGTATTTT. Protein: CATSSGRTDTQYF.

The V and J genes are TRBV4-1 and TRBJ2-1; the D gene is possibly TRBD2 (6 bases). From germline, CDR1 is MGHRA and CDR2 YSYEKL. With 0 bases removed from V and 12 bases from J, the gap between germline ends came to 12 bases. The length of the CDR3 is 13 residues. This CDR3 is CASSQDGGGRQFF. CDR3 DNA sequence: TGCGCCAGCAGCCAAGATGGTGGAGGGAGGCAGTTCTTC.

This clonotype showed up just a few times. CDR3: CASASGAAGNTIYF. CDR3 nucleotides: TGTGCTAGTGCCTCGGGGGCGGCTGGAAACACCATATATTTT. The chain joins TRBV12-5 to TRBJ1-3, with D perhaps matching TRBD1 (6 bases). Germline CDR1 reads LGHNT; CDR2 reads FRNRAP. The CDR3 contains 14 residues. V lost 7 bases and J lost 2, with 12 bases in between.

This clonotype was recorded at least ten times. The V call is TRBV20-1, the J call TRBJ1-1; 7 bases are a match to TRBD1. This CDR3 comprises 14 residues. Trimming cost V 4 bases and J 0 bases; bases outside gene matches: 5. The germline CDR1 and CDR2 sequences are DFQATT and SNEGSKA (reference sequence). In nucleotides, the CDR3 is TGCAGTGCTATATCAGGGGGATTGAACACTGAAGCTTTCTTT. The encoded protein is CSAISGGLNTEAFF.

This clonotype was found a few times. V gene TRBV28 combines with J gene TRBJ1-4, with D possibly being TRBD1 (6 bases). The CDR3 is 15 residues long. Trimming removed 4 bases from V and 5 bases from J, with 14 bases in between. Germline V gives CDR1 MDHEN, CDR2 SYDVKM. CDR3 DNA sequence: TGTGCCAGCAGTTCCCCCAGGGGACCCAATGAAAAACTGTTTTTT. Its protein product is CASSSPRGPNEKLFF.

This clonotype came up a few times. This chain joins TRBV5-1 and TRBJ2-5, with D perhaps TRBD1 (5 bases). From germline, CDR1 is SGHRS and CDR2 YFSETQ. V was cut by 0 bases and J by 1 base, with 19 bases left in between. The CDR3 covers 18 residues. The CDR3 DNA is TGCGCCAGCAGCTTGGCACCGTCTACTCAGGGCTTCCAAGAGACCCAGTACTTC. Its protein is CASSLAPSTQGFQETQYF. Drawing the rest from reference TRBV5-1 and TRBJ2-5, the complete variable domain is KAGVTQTPRYLIKTRGQQVTLSCSPISGHRSVSWYQQTPGQGLQFLFEYFSETQRNKGNFPGRFSGRQFSNSRSEMNVSTLELGDSALYLCASSLAPSTQGFQETQYFGPGTRLLVL.

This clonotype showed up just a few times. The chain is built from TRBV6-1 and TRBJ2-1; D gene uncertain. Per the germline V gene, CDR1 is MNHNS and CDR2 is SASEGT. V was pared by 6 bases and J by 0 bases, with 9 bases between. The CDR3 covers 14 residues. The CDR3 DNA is TGTGCCAGCAGGAGGACCAGCTCCTACAATGAGCAGTTCTTC. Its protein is CASRRTSSYNEQFF.

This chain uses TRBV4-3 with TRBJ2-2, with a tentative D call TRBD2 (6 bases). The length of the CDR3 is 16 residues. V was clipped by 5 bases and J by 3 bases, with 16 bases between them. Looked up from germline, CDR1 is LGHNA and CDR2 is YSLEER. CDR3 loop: CASSWGVRVDTGELFF. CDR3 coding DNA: TGCGCCAGCAGCTGGGGGGTGAGGGTGGACACCGGGGAGCTGTTTTTT.

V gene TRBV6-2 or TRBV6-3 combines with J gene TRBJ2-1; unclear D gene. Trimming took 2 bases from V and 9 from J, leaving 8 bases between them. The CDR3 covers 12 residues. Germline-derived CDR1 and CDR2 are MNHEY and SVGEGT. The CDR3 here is CASSYVVPEQFF. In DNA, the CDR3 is TGTGCCAGCAGTTACGTTGTTCCTGAGCAGTTCTTC.

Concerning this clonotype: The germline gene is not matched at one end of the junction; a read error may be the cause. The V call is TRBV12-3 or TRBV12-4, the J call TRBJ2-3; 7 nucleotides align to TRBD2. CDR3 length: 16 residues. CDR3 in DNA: TGTGCCAGCAGTGAGAGCGGGACTATCACCACATATACGCAGTATTTT. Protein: CASSESGTITTYTQYF.

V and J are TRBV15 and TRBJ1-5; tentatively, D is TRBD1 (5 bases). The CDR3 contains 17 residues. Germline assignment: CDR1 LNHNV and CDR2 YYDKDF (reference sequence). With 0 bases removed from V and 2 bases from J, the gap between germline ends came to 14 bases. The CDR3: CATSRDRGDPGNQPQHF. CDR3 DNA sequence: TGTGCCACCAGCAGAGATCGTGGGGACCCCGGCAATCAGCCCCAGCATTTT. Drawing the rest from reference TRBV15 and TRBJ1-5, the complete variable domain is DAMVIQNPRYQVTQFGKPVTLSCSQTLNHNVMYWYQQKSSQAPKLLFHYYDKDFNNEADTPDNFQSRRPNTSFCFLDIRSPGLGDTAMYLCATSRDRGDPGNQPQHFGDGTRLSIL.

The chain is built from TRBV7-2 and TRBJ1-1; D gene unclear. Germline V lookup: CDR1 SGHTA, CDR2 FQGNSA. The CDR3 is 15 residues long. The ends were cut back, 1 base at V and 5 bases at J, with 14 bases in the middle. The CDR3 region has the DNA TGTGCCAGCAGCTTAGACCCGGGTATTAGGACTGAAGCTTTCTTT. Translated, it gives CASSLDPGIRTEAFF.

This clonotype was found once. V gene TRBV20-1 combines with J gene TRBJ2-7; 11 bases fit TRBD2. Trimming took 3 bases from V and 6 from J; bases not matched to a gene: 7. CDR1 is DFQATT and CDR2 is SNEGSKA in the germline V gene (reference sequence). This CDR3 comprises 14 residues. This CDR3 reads CSASVSGRAGEQYF. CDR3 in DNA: TGCAGTGCTAGCGTTAGCGGGAGGGCCGGCGAGCAGTACTTC.

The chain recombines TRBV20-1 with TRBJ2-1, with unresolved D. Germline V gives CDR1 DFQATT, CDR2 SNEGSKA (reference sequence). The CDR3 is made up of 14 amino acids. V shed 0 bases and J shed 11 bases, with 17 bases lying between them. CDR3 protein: CSARDLDSYRKQFF. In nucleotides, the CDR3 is TGCAGTGCTAGAGATCTAGACTCGTACAGAAAGCAGTTCTTC.

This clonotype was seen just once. The DNA for the CDR3 is TGTGCCAGCAGGGAGACACTCTACAGCCCCACACCCCTCCACTTT. Translation gives CASRETLYSPTPLHF. This chain joins TRBV25-1 and TRBJ1-6; D is unresolved. This CDR3 region has 15 residues. Germline CDR1 MGHDK, CDR2 SYGVNS. V gave up 6 bases and J gave up 11 bases, with 20 bases separating them.

DNA of the CDR3: TGCAGCGTTGGAAGGAGGACAGGGGGCACCGGGGAGCTGTTTTTT. The encoded protein is CSVGRRTGGTGELFF. J is TRBJ2-2 and V is TRBV29-1, with 10 nucleotides matching TRBD1. This CDR3 has 15 amino acids. The germline V gene encodes CDR1 SQVTM and CDR2 ANQGSEA. Losses at the gene ends were 4 bases for V and 4 bases for J; bases not matched to a gene: 6.

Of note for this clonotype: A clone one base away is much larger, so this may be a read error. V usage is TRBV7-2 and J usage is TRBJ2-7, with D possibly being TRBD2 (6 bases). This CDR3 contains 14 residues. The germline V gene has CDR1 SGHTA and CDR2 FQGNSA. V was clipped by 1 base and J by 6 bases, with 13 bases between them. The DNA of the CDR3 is TGTGCCAGCAGCTTAGGTCCTAGCGACTTCGAGCAGTACTTC. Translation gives CASSLGPSDFEQYF.

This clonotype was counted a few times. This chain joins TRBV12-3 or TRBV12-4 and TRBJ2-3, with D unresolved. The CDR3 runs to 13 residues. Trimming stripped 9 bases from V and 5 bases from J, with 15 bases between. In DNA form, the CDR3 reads TGTGCCAGTTCCCGGGTGGGGATAGATACGCAGTATTTT. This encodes CASSRVGIDTQYF.

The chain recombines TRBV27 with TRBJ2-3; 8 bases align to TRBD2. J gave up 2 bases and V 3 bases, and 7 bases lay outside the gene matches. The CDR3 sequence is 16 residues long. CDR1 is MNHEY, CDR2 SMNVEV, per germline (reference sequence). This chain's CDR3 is CASSFGILADTDTQYF. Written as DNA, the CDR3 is TGTGCCAGCAGTTTCGGGATACTAGCGGACACAGATACGCAGTATTTT.

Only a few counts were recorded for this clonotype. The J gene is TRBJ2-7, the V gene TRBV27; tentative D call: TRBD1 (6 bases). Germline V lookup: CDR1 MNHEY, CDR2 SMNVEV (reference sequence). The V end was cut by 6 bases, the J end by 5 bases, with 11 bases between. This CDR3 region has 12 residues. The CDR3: CASRSGAHEQYF. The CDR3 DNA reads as TGTGCCAGCAGGTCAGGGGCCCACGAGCAGTACTTC.